Listed below are T cell receptor beta chains from one sample, sequenced in a study of cytomegalovirus exposure and HLA in healthy donors. This table comes from immunoSEQ multiplex PCR, and its TCRdb copy is limited to in-frame clones, with some not included. In the table there are some 200,000 clones, more than 75% of which are singletons. The sample consisted of PBMCs. These receptors all come from a girl less than two years old in good health and CMV-seronegative. Both conserved end residues are part of each CDR3. The D gene is left open where the match is weak. The listing skips clone size in some rows; elsewhere it reads once, few, many or a size class.

v_call	j_call	d_call	clone_size	cdr3_aa	cdr3_nt
TRBV2	TRBJ1-6	TRBD1	NA	CASSVPPGGFRNSPLHF	TGTGCCAGCAGTGTTCCACCAGGGGGCTTTCGCAATTCACCCCTCCACTTT
TRBV18	TRBJ1-1	NA	NA	CASSDTYDREAFF	TGTGCCAGCTCAGATACTTACGACAGGGAAGCTTTCTTT
TRBV5-6	TRBJ2-7	TRBD2	NA	CASSLWGWASGRTYEQYF	TGTGCCAGCAGCTTGTGGGGCTGGGCTAGCGGGAGGACCTACGAGCAGTACTTC
TRBV4-2	TRBJ2-2	TRBD2	NA	CASSLLAGGTGELFF	TGTGCCAGCAGCCTACTAGCGGGGGGCACCGGGGAGCTGTTTTTT
TRBV6-1	TRBJ2-1	NA	NA	CASSDDIWGLPDEQFF	TGTGCCAGCAGTGATGATATTTGGGGCTTGCCGGATGAGCAGTTCTTC
TRBV25-1	TRBJ1-1	NA	once	CASSIVDRIVEAFF	TGTGCCAGCAGTATAGTCGACAGGATCGTAGAAGCTTTCTTT
TRBV21-1	TRBJ2-7	NA	NA	CASSNSGHYEQYF	TGTGCCAGCAGCAATAGCGGCCACTACGAGCAGTACTTC
TRBV29-1	TRBJ1-1	NA	NA	CSVESAQGSTEAFF	TGCAGCGTTGAATCGGCTCAGGGAAGCACTGAAGCTTTCTTT
TRBV9	TRBJ2-5	NA	once	CASSVAPWGEETQYF	TGTGCCAGCAGCGTAGCCCCCTGGGGGGAAGAGACCCAGTACTTC
TRBV15	TRBJ2-5	NA	NA	CATSRYGAGRGTKETQYF	TGTGCCACCAGCAGATATGGGGCAGGGAGAGGGACAAAAGAGACCCAGTACTTC
TRBV4-1	TRBJ2-7	TRBD2	NA	CASSQVTSGRGGSEQYF	TGCGCCAGCAGCCAAGTGACTAGCGGGAGGGGTGGGAGCGAGCAGTACTTC
TRBV11-2	TRBJ2-3	TRBD2	NA	CASAGGRLDTQYF	TGTGCCAGTGCGGGCGGGAGGCTAGATACGCAGTATTTT
TRBV27	TRBJ2-7	TRBD1	NA	CASSRIGTGDYEQYF	TGTGCCAGCAGCCGCATAGGGACAGGAGATTACGAGCAGTACTTC
TRBV5-8	TRBJ1-3	TRBD1	NA	CASSLTGVFGNTIYF	TGTGCCAGCAGCTTGACAGGGGTTTTTGGAAACACCATATATTTT
TRBV5-1	TRBJ1-1	NA	NA	CASSTWGGLSLGTDAFF	TGCGCCAGCAGCACCTGGGGAGGGTTGAGCCTCGGAACTGATGCTTTCTTT
TRBV6-4	TRBJ2-7	NA	NA	CARNRDKTYEQYF	TGTGCCAGGAACCGGGACAAAACCTACGAGCAGTACTTC
TRBV15	TRBJ2-2	NA	NA	CATSRDRQATPGELFF	TGTGCCACCAGCAGAGATCGGCAGGCAACCCCCGGGGAGCTGTTTTTT
TRBV19	TRBJ2-3	NA	NA	CASSTPTQTVTRGTDTQYF	TGTGCCAGTAGTACCCCAACCCAGACAGTCACCAGGGGCACAGATACGCAGTATTTT
TRBV30	TRBJ2-1	NA	NA	CAWSVLIDEQFF	TGTGCCTGGAGTGTACTTATAGATGAGCAGTTCTTC
TRBV5-1	TRBJ2-7	TRBD1	NA	CASSIGGTGGYEQYF	TGCGCCAGCAGCATTGGGGGGACAGGCGGTTACGAGCAGTACTTC
TRBV27	TRBJ2-7	TRBD2	NA	CASSLGSAGSSYEQYF	TGTGCCAGCAGTTTAGGTTCAGCGGGGAGCTCCTACGAGCAGTACTTC
TRBV29-1	TRBJ1-2	TRBD1	NA	CGARDRGNYGYTF	TGCGGCGCCCGGGACAGGGGGAACTATGGCTACACCTTC
TRBV7-3	TRBJ2-3	NA	NA	CASGQGSLTDTQYF	TGTGCCAGCGGTCAGGGCTCGCTCACAGATACGCAGTATTTT
TRBV30	TRBJ1-1	TRBD1	NA	CASRTGGSSVGEAFF	TGTGCCTCGAGGACAGGGGGTTCTTCGGTGGGTGAAGCTTTCTTT
TRBV5-1	TRBJ2-3	NA	few	CASSLERGGHTDTQYF	TGCGCCAGCAGCTTGGAAAGGGGTGGGCACACAGATACGCAGTATTTT
TRBV11-2	TRBJ2-7	NA	NA	CASSGLFNHEQYF	TGTGCCAGCAGCGGCCTCTTTAACCACGAGCAGTACTTC
TRBV6-6	TRBJ2-5	NA	NA	CATQGQETQYF	TGTGCCACACAGGGACAAGAGACCCAGTACTTC
TRBV28	TRBJ1-6	TRBD1	NA	CASSSRDRGQGPLHF	TGTGCCAGCAGTTCCCGGGACAGGGGGCAAGGGCCCCTCCACTTT
TRBV19	TRBJ1-2	TRBD1	NA	CASSAVTGGEGYTF	TGTGCCAGTAGCGCAGTGACAGGGGGCGAGGGCTACACCTTC
TRBV10-3	TRBJ2-3	NA	once	CAISGGKEDTQYF	TGTGCCATCAGTGGCGGGAAAGAAGATACGCAGTATTTT
TRBV18	TRBJ2-1	TRBD2	NA	CASSPGTSKVDEQFF	TGTGCCAGCTCACCCGGGACTAGCAAGGTCGATGAGCAGTTCTTC
TRBV11-2	TRBJ2-5	TRBD2	NA	CASSLWTSGLQKAQYF	TGTGCCAGCAGCTTATGGACTAGCGGGCTACAAAAGGCCCAGTACTTC
TRBV19	TRBJ1-2	TRBD1	once	CASSIGDRAYGYTF	TGTGCCAGTAGTATAGGGGACAGAGCTTATGGCTACACCTTC
TRBV18	TRBJ1-2	TRBD1	NA	CASSPVAGGTLSYTF	TGTGCCAGCTCACCTGTTGCAGGGGGGACCCTGAGCTACACCTTC
TRBV25-1	TRBJ1-6	TRBD1	NA	CASSEPDRGNSPLHF	TGTGCCAGCAGTGAACCAGACAGGGGGAATTCACCCCTCCACTTT
TRBV5-1	TRBJ2-3	TRBD1	NA	CASSWGQGGTDTQYF	TGCGCCAGCAGCTGGGGACAGGGAGGGACAGATACGCAGTATTTT
TRBV23-1	TRBJ2-1	NA	NA	CASSQSFSGEQFF	TGCGCCAGCAGTCAATCTTTTTCCGGGGAGCAGTTCTTC
TRBV25-1	TRBJ1-3	NA	NA	CASSVLQGGSGNTIYF	TGTGCCAGCAGTGTTCTTCAGGGAGGCTCTGGAAACACCATATATTTT
TRBV27	TRBJ1-2	NA	NA	CASSLSETANYGYTF	TGTGCCAGCAGTTTATCTGAGACAGCTAACTATGGCTACACCTTC
TRBV30	TRBJ2-1	TRBD2	NA	CAWSLDRSGGPEQYNEQFF	TGTGCCTGGAGCCTTGACCGAAGCGGGGGGCCAGAACAATACAATGAGCAGTTCTTC
TRBV19	TRBJ2-4	NA	once	CASTSVSKNIQYF	NA
TRBV19	TRBJ2-7	NA	few	CASSLPSEPYEQYF	TGTGCCAGTAGTCTTCCTAGCGAACCCTACGAGCAGTACTTC
TRBV21-1	TRBJ1-2	NA	NA	CASSHKGDRGREDGYTF	TGTGCCAGCAGCCACAAGGGAGACAGGGGGCGAGAGGATGGCTACACCTTC
TRBV6-6	TRBJ2-5	TRBD2	NA	CASSRAGVKTQYF	TGTGCCAGCAGTCGCGCGGGGGTGAAGACCCAGTACTTC
TRBV5-4	TRBJ2-5	TRBD1	NA	CASSLTAGGKETQYF	TGTGCCAGCAGCTTGACGGCAGGGGGCAAGGAGACCCAGTACTTC
TRBV25-1	TRBJ1-1	NA	once	CASSEMGREGEAFF	TGTGCCAGCAGTGAAATGGGGCGTGAAGGTGAAGCTTTCTTT
TRBV27	TRBJ1-5	NA	NA	CASSLGGHNQPQHF	TGTGCCAGCAGTTTAGGTGGCCACAATCAGCCCCAGCATTTT
TRBV23-1	TRBJ2-7	TRBD1	NA	CASRHRQGRSYEQYF	TGCGCCAGCAGACATCGACAGGGGAGATCCTACGAGCAGTACTTC
TRBV5-1	TRBJ2-1	TRBD1	NA	CASSLEGGYNEQFF	TGCGCCAGCAGCTTGGAAGGGGGCTATAATGAGCAGTTCTTC
TRBV25-1	TRBJ1-1	NA	few	CASSEPPRAFF	TGTGCCAGCAGTGAACCCCCGCGAGCTTTCTTT
TRBV6-1	TRBJ1-3	TRBD1	few	CASSRGTVAGNTIYF	TGTGCCAGCAGTCGCGGGACAGTCGCTGGAAACACCATATATTTT
TRBV23-1	TRBJ2-5	NA	NA	CASIQGKETQYF	TGCGCCAGCATACAGGGAAAAGAGACCCAGTACTTC
TRBV5-1	TRBJ2-1	NA	NA	CASSLASTYNEQFF	TGCGCCAGCAGCTTGGCTAGTACCTACAATGAGCAGTTCTTC
TRBV10-3	TRBJ1-5	NA	NA	CAIRQNSNQPQHF	TGTGCCATCAGACAGAATAGCAATCAGCCCCAGCATTTT